The sequence of this T cell receptor (beta chain) was determined in a study of CD8 T cells in ankylosing spondylitis. Each CDR3 protein is one row after TCRdb ran MiXCR on the 5' RACE reads. The profile shows hundreds of thousands of distinct CDR3 sequences, about 12% of them singletons. General observations from the study: Characteristic, it appeared, of ankylosing spondylitis blood was a TCR beta motif of several highly homologous variants.

As concerns this clonotype: Its antigen remains unidentified.

The V segment lost 5 bases and the J segment 8 bases; nucleotides outside the gene matches: 21. The CDR3 totals 18 residues. CDR1 and CDR2 (germline): DFQATT, SNEGSKA (reference sequence). This sequence originates from a male donor with ankylosing spondylitis. Material: blood, either unsorted or a sorted T cell fraction (not recorded which). The rearrangement links TRBV20-1 to TRBJ2-1, with 10 positions matching TRBD2. CDR3 amino acids: CSAPTTIAGGFIMHEQFF. DNA of the CDR3: TGCAGTGCTCCCACCACCATAGCGGGAGGATTCATCATGCATGAGCAGTTCTTC.